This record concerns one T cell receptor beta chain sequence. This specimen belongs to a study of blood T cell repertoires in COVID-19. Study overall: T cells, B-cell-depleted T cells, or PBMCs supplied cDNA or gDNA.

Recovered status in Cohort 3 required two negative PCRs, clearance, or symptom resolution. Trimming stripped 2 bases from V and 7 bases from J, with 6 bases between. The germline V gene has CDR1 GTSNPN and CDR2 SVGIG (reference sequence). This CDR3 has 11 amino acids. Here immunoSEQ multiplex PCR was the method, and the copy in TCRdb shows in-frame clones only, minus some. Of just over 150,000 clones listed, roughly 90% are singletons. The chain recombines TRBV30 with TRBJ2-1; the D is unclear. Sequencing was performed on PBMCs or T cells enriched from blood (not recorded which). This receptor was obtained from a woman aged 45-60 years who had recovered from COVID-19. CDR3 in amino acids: CAWSSPNEQFF. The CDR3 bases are TGTGCCTGGAGTTCCCCAAATGAGCAGTTCTTC.